This T cell receptor beta chain originates from a study of radiation and T cells in renal cell carcinoma. Overall study results and limits: Top tumor clonotypes rose in blood 2 weeks post-radiation, then contracted.

Remarks on this clone: What it recognizes is unknown.

The V end lost 2 bases, the J end lost 3 bases, and 8 bases lay between the germline ends. The CDR3 runs 14 residues. Germline V gives CDR1 SGHTA, CDR2 FQGNSA. The assay was immunoSEQ multiplex PCR, and TCRdb's table has in-frame clones only and misses some. The sample records over 120,000 clones, around nine tenths being singletons. Time point noted: blood 4 weeks post-SBRT, at nephrectomy. Treatment of the sample: 15 Gy SBRT to primary tumor, nephrectomy 4 weeks later. After SBRT, blood was collected at 2 and 4 weeks, plus baseline. The chain links TRBV7-2 to TRBJ1-5; D perhaps matches TRBD1 (5 bases). The source material was blood, sampled from a patient whose treatment included radiotherapy and nephrectomy. This clonotype was obtained from a woman aged 45 to 65 with renal cell carcinoma. The CDR3 coding sequence is TGTGCCAGCAGCTTAAGCAGGGACAATCAGCCCCAGCATTTT. Protein sequence: CASSLSRDNQPQHF.